Presented here are 13 T cell receptor beta chains from one specimen sequenced in a study of blood T cell repertoires in COVID-19. Only in-frame clones appear in the TCRdb table, and some are missing; sequencing was by immunoSEQ multiplex PCR. The table has some 100,000 clones, just under 80% seen once. Sequencing input: peripheral blood. The receptors here all came from a human donor in a cohort sampled during active COVID-19.

The J gene is TRBJ2-1, the V gene TRBV7-8; D is unresolved. This CDR3 is built from 15 residues. Trimming stripped 5 bases from V and 4 bases from J, with 15 bases between. Germline loops: CDR1 SGHVS, CDR2 FQNEAQ. This CDR3 is CASSPRMASYNEQFF. CDR3 in DNA: TGTGCCAGCAGCCCTAGGATGGCTTCATACAATGAGCAGTTCTTC.

The CDR3 sequence is CASSQTRNPTYEQYF. In nucleotides, the CDR3 is TGTGCCAGCAGTCAGACAAGGAATCCTACCTACGAGCAGTACTTC. The V and J genes are TRBV27 and TRBJ2-7; D call uncertain. The CDR3 contains 15 residues. Trimming pared 5 bases from V and 2 bases from J, leaving 16 bases between. CDR1 and CDR2 from the germline V gene are MNHEY and SMNVEV (reference sequence).

The chain employs TRBV30 and TRBJ1-2, with 8 bases fitting TRBD1. V trimming: 4 bases; J trimming: 7 bases; junction bases outside the gene matches: 8. The CDR3 is 13 residues long. Per the germline V gene, CDR1 is GTSNPN and CDR2 is SVGIG (reference sequence). The CDR3 bases are TGTGCCTGGACCTTGAATGACAGGGGTGGCTACACCTTC. Its translation: CAWTLNDRGGYTF.

This chain connects TRBV5-1 to TRBJ2-5, with a tentative D call TRBD1 (6 bases). From germline, CDR1 is SGHRS and CDR2 YFSETQ. The CDR3 contains 15 residues. V dropped 1 base and J dropped 1 base, with 11 bases sitting between them. The chain's CDR3 is CASSLSGALQETQYF. CDR3 coding DNA: TGCGCCAGCAGCTTGTCAGGGGCCCTCCAAGAGACCCAGTACTTC.

This clone is medium-sized in the sample. The chain is built from TRBV6-5 and TRBJ1-6; the D gene is possibly TRBD1 (5 bases). Germline assignment: CDR1 MNHEY and CDR2 SVGAGI. Deletions cut 8 bases from V and 8 bases from J, with 13 bases between. The CDR3 is made up of 13 amino acids. The CDR3 loop is CASGAGKDSPLHF. The CDR3 DNA reads as TGTGCCAGCGGCGCAGGGAAGGATTCACCCCTCCACTTT.

Concerning this clone: The same CDR3 arises from other DNA sequences in this sample as well. This chain links TRBV28 with TRBJ2-6; the D gene is possibly TRBD1 (5 bases). The CDR3 has 15 amino acids. CDR1 and CDR2 from the germline V gene are MDHEN and SYDVKM. The germline V and J ends were trimmed by 3 bases and 2 bases, with 8 bases remaining between them. The CDR3 DNA sequence: TGTGCCAGCAGTTTGCCAGGGACTGGGGCCAACGTCCTGACTTTC. As protein: CASSLPGTGANVLTF.

The chain joins TRBV28 to TRBJ1-2, with D uncertain. The CDR3 length is 16 residues. Trimming left V 3 bases short and J 4 bases short, with 18 bases between. Germline V gene lookup returns CDR1 MDHEN and CDR2 SYDVKM. This CDR3 reads CASSLTGATAVYGYTF. Here the CDR3 DNA reads TGTGCCAGCAGTTTGACGGGAGCGACTGCAGTCTATGGCTACACCTTC.

The chain combines TRBV5-8 with TRBJ2-5, with D perhaps TRBD2 (6 bases). Germline V gives CDR1 SGHTS, CDR2 YDEGEE. V lost 3 bases and J 4 bases, leaving 7 bases between the germline ends. CDR3 length equals 12 residues. The CDR3, as DNA: TGTGCCAGCAGCTCGACTAGAGAGACCCAGTACTTC. Its translation: CASSSTRETQYF.

V gene TRBV4-1 combines with J gene TRBJ1-3; 9 nucleotides line up with TRBD1. The CDR3 sequence is 18 residues long. V was pared by 2 bases and J by 1 base, with 9 bases of the junction left unmatched. The germline V gene has CDR1 MGHRA and CDR2 YSYEKL. The CDR3 loop is CASSQKPGQGFSGNTIYF. The CDR3 DNA follows: TGCGCCAGCAGCCAAAAACCGGGACAGGGTTTTTCTGGAAACACCATATATTTT.

The CDR3 DNA sequence: TGTGCCAGCAGCCACGGACAGATGGGAGCCAAAAACATTCAGTACTTC. Translation gives CASSHGQMGAKNIQYF. The gene calls are TRBV5-8 and TRBJ2-4, with D perhaps TRBD1 (6 bases). CDR3 size: 16 residues. V was clipped by 4 bases and J by 0 bases, with 14 bases between them. Germline V gives CDR1 SGHTS, CDR2 YDEGEE.

The chain uses TRBV3-1 (or the pseudogene TRBV3-2) and TRBJ2-4, with D possibly TRBD2 on 5 matching bases. With 0 bases removed from V and 1 base from J, the gap between germline ends came to 16 bases. This CDR3 is built from 18 residues. Per the germline V gene, CDR1 is LGHDT and CDR2 is YNNKEL (reference sequence). The CDR3 DNA reads TGTGCCAGCAGCCAAGATTGGGCTGGAGGCGCGGCCAAAAACATTCAGTACTTC. Translation: CASSQDWAGGAAKNIQYF.

The genes are TRBV10-1 and TRBJ2-7; D uncertain. The germline CDR1 and CDR2 sequences are WNHNN and SYGVQD (reference sequence). V gave up 3 bases and J gave up 9 bases, with 9 bases separating them. The length of the CDR3 is 11 residues. Here the CDR3 DNA reads TGCGCCAGCAGTGACAGGCGACGGCAGTACTTC. Amino acids: CASSDRRRQYF.

The chain carries TRBV6-2 or TRBV6-3 and TRBJ1-6; 8 bases map to TRBD1. This CDR3 is 18 amino acids long. Germline V gene data show CDR1 as MNHEY and CDR2 as SVGEGT. V shed 6 bases and J 6 bases; nucleotides not matched to a gene: 16. CDR3 DNA: TGTGCCAGCAGCCGTCACCGGGGACAGGCAAATAGTAATTCACCCCTCCACTTT. It specifies CASSRHRGQANSNSPLHF.